This entry features one TCR beta chain sequence. The data derive from a study of blood T cell repertoires in COVID-19. Study overall: Samples representing acute and convalescent COVID-19 were sourced from the United States, Italy and Spain. PBMCs, B-cell-depleted T cells, or T cells were the source of the cDNA or gDNA that made up the material.

As handled by the study authors: Nucleated cell counts were estimated from reference gene primer amplification. Clones were sequenced by immunoSEQ multiplex PCR, and TCRdb holds only the in-frame ones, with some missing. V and J calls and clone size come straight from that table; D and trimming were deduced from the DNA. The table lists around 70,000 clones, under 85% of them singletons. Germline values: CDR1 MNHEY, CDR2 SVGAGI. The V gene end was trimmed by 0 bases and the J gene end by 1 base; junction bases not matched to a gene: 2. CDR3 length: 15 residues. The sequencing sample was made of peripheral blood. The receptor was isolated from a woman aged 45-60 years with acute or convalescent COVID-19. The V and J genes are TRBV6-5 and TRBJ2-7, with 8 bases matching TRBD2. In nucleotides, the CDR3 is TGTGCCAGCAGTTACTCTACTAGCGGTTCCTACGAGCAGTACTTC. Its protein product is CASSYSTSGSYEQYF.